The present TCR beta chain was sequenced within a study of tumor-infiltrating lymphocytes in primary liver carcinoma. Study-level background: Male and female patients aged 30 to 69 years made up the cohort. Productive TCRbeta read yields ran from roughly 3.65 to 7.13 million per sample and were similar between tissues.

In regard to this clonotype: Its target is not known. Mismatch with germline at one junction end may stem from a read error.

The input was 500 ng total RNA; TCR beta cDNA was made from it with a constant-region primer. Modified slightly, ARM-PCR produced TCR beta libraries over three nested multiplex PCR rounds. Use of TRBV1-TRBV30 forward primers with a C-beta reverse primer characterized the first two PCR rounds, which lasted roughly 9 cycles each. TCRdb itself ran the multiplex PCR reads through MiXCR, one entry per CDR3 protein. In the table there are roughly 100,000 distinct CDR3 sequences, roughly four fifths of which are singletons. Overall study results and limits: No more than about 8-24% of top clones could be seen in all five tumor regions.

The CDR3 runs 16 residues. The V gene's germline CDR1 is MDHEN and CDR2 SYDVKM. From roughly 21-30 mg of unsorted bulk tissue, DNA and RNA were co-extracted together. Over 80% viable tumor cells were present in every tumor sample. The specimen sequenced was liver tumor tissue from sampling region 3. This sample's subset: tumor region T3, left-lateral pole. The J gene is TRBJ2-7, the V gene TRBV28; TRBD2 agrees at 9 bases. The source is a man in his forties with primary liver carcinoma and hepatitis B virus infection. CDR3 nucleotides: TGTGCAAGCAGCACAAGTACTAGCGGGCTTTCCTACGAGCAGTACTTC. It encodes CASSTSTSGLSYEQYF.